The rows below give T cell receptor beta chains drawn from one sample of a study of CD8 T cells in ankylosing spondylitis. TCRdb ran MiXCR on the 5' RACE reads and lists one entry per CDR3 protein. The table records 350,000 or so distinct CDR3 sequences, around 7.6% of them present only once. Sequencing was performed on blood, either unsorted or a sorted T cell fraction (not recorded which). The receptors were sampled from a male donor with ankylosing spondylitis. CDR3s include the opening cysteine and the closing phenylalanine or tryptophan. The D gene is left open where the match is weak. Clone size is given for some rows only: seen once, a few or many times, or a class if the clone is expanded.

>TRBJ2-7|few|TRBD2|TRBV5-1
TGCGCCAGCAGCGCTAGCGGGAGCCTCTACGAGCAGTACTTC
CASSASGSLYEQYF
>TRBJ1-1|few|.|TRBV29-1
TGCAGCGTTGCGCCTTGGGGGGACACTGAAGCTTTCTTT
CSVAPWGDTEAFF
>TRBJ2-7|.|.|TRBV5-5
TGTGCCAGGGGCCACGGGCACCTCTCCTACGAGCAGTACTTC
CARGHGHLSYEQYF
>TRBJ2-1|few|TRBD2|TRBV10-3
TGTGCCATCAGTTCCCTCGGACTAGCGGGAAACGAGCAGTTCTTC
CAISSLGLAGNEQFF
>TRBJ1-6|few|TRBD1|TRBV7-6
TGTGCCAGCAGCGGGCAGGGGGTTAATTCACCCCTCCACTTT
CASSGQGVNSPLHF
>TRBJ2-5|.|.|TRBV9
TGTGCCAGCAGCGTAGGGGGGGAGACCCAGTACTTC
CASSVGGETQYF
>TRBJ2-1|.|.|TRBV11-3
TGTGCCAGCAGCTTAGCGGCTAGAGATGAGCAGTTCTTC
CASSLAARDEQFF
>TRBJ2-1|.|TRBD2|TRBV14
TGTGCCAGCAGCCAAGATAGAGCGGGAGCGAAGCAGTTCTTC
CASSQDRAGAKQFF
>TRBJ2-6|few|TRBD1|TRBV19
TGTGCCAGTAGTTTCCGGGACAGGGGGTCCTCTGGGGCCAACGTCCTGACTTTC
CASSFRDRGSSGANVLTF
>TRBJ2-5|.|.|TRBV24-1
TGTGCCACCAGTGGAGGGGAGTCGGTAGCCCAAGAGACCCAGTACTTC
CATSGGESVAQETQYF
>TRBJ1-5|few|.|TRBV10-3
TGTGCCATCAGATCGACGGAGAATCAGCCCCAGCATTTT
CAIRSTENQPQHF
>TRBJ2-2|many|TRBD1|TRBV28
TGTGCCAGCATTCACAGGGGGTGGAACACCGGGGAGCTGTTTTTT
CASIHRGWNTGELFF
>TRBJ2-2|few|.|TRBV7-9
TGTGCCAGCAGCGCCCCGGTTGGGGGGTCGAACACCGGGGAGCTGTTTTTT
CASSAPVGGSNTGELFF
>TRBJ2-2|many|.|TRBV5-1
TGCGCCAGCAGCTTAAATTGGGCGAACACCGGGGAGCTGTTTTTT
CASSLNWANTGELFF
>TRBJ2-3|few|TRBD2|TRBV2
TGTGCCAGCCAAAATCAAGCGGGAGTTGTTGATACGCAGTATTTT
CASQNQAGVVDTQYF
>TRBJ2-1|many|.|TRBV12-3/TRBV12-4
TGTGCCAGCAGTCCTAGCGTCAATGAGCAGTTCTTC
CASSPSVNEQFF
>TRBJ2-7|.|.|TRBV7-9
TGTGCCAGCAGCCCCGGGGCGGACACCTACGAGCAGTACTTC
CASSPGADTYEQYF
>TRBJ2-7|many|.|TRBV9
TGTGCCAGCAGCGTCTTGGCGGGTTCCTACGAGCAGTACTTC
CASSVLAGSYEQYF
>TRBJ2-1|many|.|TRBV5-1
TGCGCCAGCAGCTTATACTCATTCAATGAGCAGTTCTTC
CASSLYSFNEQFF
>TRBJ2-3|few|TRBD2|TRBV18
TGTGCCAGCTCACCAGGACTAGCGGGAGACCGTCAGCTAACAGATACGCAGTATTTT
CASSPGLAGDRQLTDTQYF
>TRBJ2-7|.|TRBD1|TRBV4-2
TGTGCCAGCAGCAGCATGAGGACAGGGATCCACGAGCAGTACTTC
CASSSMRTGIHEQYF
>TRBJ2-7|few|.|TRBV29-1
TGCAGCGTGACCGGGGCCTACTACGAGCAGTACTTC
CSVTGAYYEQYF